This T cell receptor (beta chain) came from a study of CD8 T cells in ankylosing spondylitis. This clonotype was counted many times. The target antigen is unknown. Quantitative molecular-barcoded 5'-RACE generated the TCR beta libraries. From the 5' RACE reads, TCRdb called clonotypes with MiXCR, one entry per CDR3 protein. The top ten clones hold less than 35% of a sample with about 250,000 distinct CDR3 sequences, 18% of them seen once. Findings of the study overall: It appeared that ankylosing spondylitis blood was characterized by a TCR beta motif of several highly homologous variants. Reportedly, significant enrichment of disease-linked clones occurred in matched ankylosing spondylitis synovial fluid. Relatively scarce in peripheral blood, disease-linked clones were CD8+.

Germline loops: CDR1 MNHNS, CDR2 SASEGT. The V segment lost 5 bases and the J segment 5 bases; nucleotides outside the gene matches: 18. The CDR3 has 19 residues. The TCR originated in a male donor with ankylosing spondylitis or in good health (not recorded which). Sequenced: blood, either unsorted or a sorted T cell fraction (not recorded which). This chain joins TRBV6-1 and TRBJ2-2; 9 nucleotides agree with TRBD1. The CDR3 DNA follows: TGTGCCAGCAGTCAACTAATTGGATGGGGACAGGGAGTGACCGGGGAGCTGTTTTTT. This gives the protein CASSQLIGWGQGVTGELFF.